Below, 29 T cell receptor beta chains from the same sample are listed, as sequenced in a study of cytomegalovirus exposure and HLA in healthy donors. The primer mix had 60 Vbeta and 13 Jbeta primers. Profiling relied on immunoSEQ multiplex PCR, and the TCRdb table lists in-frame clones only, not all of them. The table has 75,000 to 100,000 clones, 73% seen once; the top ten hold more than 3%. Input material: PBMCs. The receptors were gathered from a man aged 35-49 years in good health and CMV-seronegative.

The chain recombines TRBV7-9 with TRBJ1-4; 8 bases match TRBD1. V was clipped by 4 bases and J by 5 bases; unmatched bases: 6. The CDR3 consists of 15 residues. Germline CDR1 SEHNR, CDR2 FQNEAQ (reference sequence). The CDR3 here is CASSSWTGMNEKLFF. CDR3 DNA: TGTGCCAGCAGCTCTTGGACAGGGATGAATGAAAAACTGTTTTTT.

The genes are TRBV5-1 and TRBJ1-1; D gene unclear. With 3 bases removed from V and 0 bases from J, the gap between germline ends came to 9 bases. The germline CDR1 and CDR2 sequences are SGHRS and YFSETQ. The CDR3 runs 14 residues. The chain's CDR3 is CASSYTTLNTEAFF. The CDR3 nucleotides read TGCGCCAGCAGCTATACAACCTTGAACACTGAAGCTTTCTTT.

The chain carries TRBV2 and TRBJ2-7, with D unresolved. CDR1 and CDR2 (germline): SNHLY, FYNNEI. The V end was cut by 5 bases, the J end by 4 bases, with 12 bases between. The CDR3 loop spans 13 amino acids. CDR3 region: CASSLNVLYEQYF. CDR3 bases: TGTGCCAGCAGTCTTAACGTTCTATACGAGCAGTACTTC.

This clone was seen once. The V and J genes are TRBV10-3 and TRBJ2-3, with 15 nucleotides matching TRBD2. This CDR3 region has 17 residues. The germline gives CDR1 ENHRY, CDR2 SYGVKD. J was trimmed by 3 bases and V by 4 bases; bases with no gene match: 5. The CDR3 DNA reads as TGTGCCATCAGTGGGACTAGCGGGGGGGTTAGTACAGATACGCAGTATTTT. Protein: CAISGTSGGVSTDTQYF.

CDR3 sequence (DNA): TGCGCCAGCAGCCCCGTCCAGGGGATGCACGAGCAGTACTTC. Translation gives CASSPVQGMHEQYF. This chain connects TRBV5-1 to TRBJ2-5; D is possibly TRBD1 (6 bases). The DNA end is more similar to TRBJ2-7, so the J call may be wrong. CDR1 SGHRS and CDR2 YFSETQ come from the germline V gene. CDR3 size: 14 residues.

This chain uses TRBV4-1 with TRBJ2-5; D is unresolved. Germline V lookup: CDR1 MGHRA, CDR2 YSYEKL. The germline V and J ends were trimmed by 0 bases and 3 bases, with 5 bases remaining between them. This CDR3 has 13 residues. CDR3 sequence reads: CASSQDTEETQYF. CDR3 nucleotides: TGCGCCAGCAGCCAAGACACAGAAGAGACCCAGTACTTC.

The chain is built from TRBV5-5 and TRBJ1-2; D unclear. CDR1 is SGHKS, CDR2 YYEKEE, per germline (reference sequence). V lost 1 base to trimming and J lost 4 bases, with 11 bases between them. The CDR3 is 14 residues long. CDR3 coding DNA: TGTGCCAGCAGCTTGTCGGGAGATTCCTATGGCTACACCTTC. Its translation: CASSLSGDSYGYTF.

The V gene is TRBV4-2, the J gene TRBJ2-5, with 8 nucleotides matching TRBD2. The germline CDR1 and CDR2 sequences are LGHNA and YNFKEQ. The CDR3 runs to 19 residues. Germline trimming cut 2 bases from V and 4 bases from J; bases unmatched to any gene: 18. CDR3 amino acids: CASSQTHFEVIAGSETQYF. The CDR3 DNA is TGTGCCAGCAGCCAAACTCATTTCGAGGTGATAGCGGGGTCAGAGACCCAGTACTTC.

The chain joins TRBV6-1 to TRBJ2-3, with 9 bases aligning to TRBD2. Germline CDR1 reads MNHNS; CDR2 reads SASEGT. The CDR3 contains 15 residues. V lost 0 bases to trimming and J lost 6 bases; unmatched junction nucleotides: 4. The CDR3 here is CASSEASGGVDTQYF. For the CDR3, the DNA is TGTGCCAGCAGTGAAGCTAGCGGGGGCGTGGATACGCAGTATTTT.

The chain recombines TRBV2 with TRBJ2-3, with 8 nucleotides matching TRBD1. There are 14 residues in the CDR3. The germline gives CDR1 SNHLY, CDR2 FYNNEI. V lost 7 bases and J lost 5; bases outside the gene matches: 8. The CDR3 here is CASTTGTGRDTQYF. CDR3 sequence (DNA): TGTGCCAGCACTACCGGGACAGGACGAGATACGCAGTATTTT.

The J gene is TRBJ1-4, the V gene TRBV28; D gene ambiguous. Germline V CDR1 and CDR2: MDHEN, SYDVKM. The CDR3 contains 15 residues. Trimming shortened V by 2 bases and J by 5 bases, and 12 bases separated the two germline ends. The CDR3 DNA is TGTGCCAGCAGTTTACCGGGGTTAAAAAATGAAAAACTGTTTTTT. Protein: CASSLPGLKNEKLFF.

The J gene is TRBJ2-7, the V gene TRBV7-2; TRBD1 matches at 10 bases. J gave up 1 base and V 5 bases, and 5 bases lay outside the gene matches. The germline CDR1 and CDR2 sequences are SGHTA and FQGNSA. The CDR3 is made up of 15 amino acids. The CDR3: CASSAGTGVSYEQYF. The CDR3 bases are TGTGCCAGCAGCGCCGGGACAGGGGTTTCCTACGAGCAGTACTTC.

J is TRBJ2-5 and V is TRBV6-1; 10 bases are a match to TRBD1. CDR1 MNHNS and CDR2 SASEGT come from the germline V gene. The CDR3 is 14 amino acids. J was trimmed by 4 bases and V by 7 bases; bases with no gene match: 6. CDR3 DNA sequence: TGTGCCAGCATCCGGGACAGGGGTTCAGAGACCCAGTACTTC. Translating gives CASIRDRGSETQYF.

This clone was picked up a small number of times. This chain joins TRBV6-5 and TRBJ2-2; D gene ambiguous. From germline, CDR1 is MNHEY and CDR2 SVGAGI. Trimming left V 6 bases short and J 2 bases short, with 7 bases between. The CDR3 consists of 13 residues. The CDR3 reads CASRHRNTGELFF. CDR3 nucleotide sequence: TGTGCCAGCAGGCATAGAAACACCGGGGAGCTGTTTTTT.

The chain employs TRBV28 and TRBJ1-3; the match to TRBD1 covers 8 bases. The CDR3 length is 15 residues. The ends lost 6 bases at V and 3 bases at J; junction bases unmatched: 7. The germline V gene encodes CDR1 MDHEN and CDR2 SYDVKM. Written as DNA, the CDR3 is TGTGCCAGCAGACTTGCAGGGGGCGGTGGAAACACCATATATTTT. It codes for CASRLAGGGGNTIYF. The entire variable domain, with the rest obtained from reference TRBV28 and TRBJ1-3, is as follows: DVKVTQSSRYLVKRTGEKVFLECVQDMDHENMFWYRQDPGLGLRLIYFSYDVKMKEKGDIPEGYSVSREKKERFSLILESASTNQTSMYLCASRLAGGGGNTIYFGEGSWLTVV.

This sequence joins TRBV9 and TRBJ1-1, with 7 nucleotides matching TRBD1. Losses at the gene ends were 0 bases for V and 10 bases for J; bases not matched to a gene: 9. Germline V lookup: CDR1 SGDLS, CDR2 YYNGEE. This CDR3 region has 14 residues. The CDR3 sequence: CASSVDGTDTGAFF. The CDR3 DNA is TGTGCCAGCAGCGTAGATGGGACAGACACCGGAGCTTTCTTT.

This clone was counted between two and nine times. The rearrangement uses TRBV5-1 and TRBJ2-1; 7 bases match TRBD1. V was clipped by 0 bases and J by 15 bases; unmatched bases: 15. Germline V gives CDR1 SGHRS, CDR2 YFSETQ. CDR3 size: 15 residues. Here the CDR3 reads CASSLGGTASRLLFF. In nucleotides, the CDR3 is TGCGCCAGCAGCTTGGGGGGGACAGCTTCTAGATTGCTGTTCTTC.

The chain carries TRBV7-2 and TRBJ1-6; D is possibly TRBD1 (5 bases). CDR3 length: 15 amino acids. Germline lookup yields CDR1 SGHTA and CDR2 FQGNSA. The V gene lost 0 bases and the J gene lost 9 bases, with 12 bases spanning the gap. The CDR3, as DNA: TGTGCCAGCAGCTTAGCCTCAGGGATAGGTTCACCCCTCCACTTT. It codes for CASSLASGIGSPLHF.

The V and J genes are TRBV14 and TRBJ1-4, with D possibly matching TRBD1 (5 bases). The germline V gene encodes CDR1 SGHDN and CDR2 FVKESK. The V end lost 4 bases, the J end lost 1 base, and 7 bases lay between the germline ends. The CDR3 runs 14 residues. CDR3 DNA: TGTGCCAGCAGCCGACAGTTAACTAATGAAAAACTGTTTTTT. Its protein is CASSRQLTNEKLFF. The whole variable domain, remainder taken from reference TRBV14 and TRBJ1-4, is EAGVTQFPSHSVIEKGQTVTLRCDPISGHDNLYWYRRVMGKEIKFLLHFVKESKQDESGMPNNRFLAERTGGTYSTLKVQPAELEDSGVYFCASSRQLTNEKLFFGSGTQLSVL.

This rearrangement joins TRBV29-1 to TRBJ1-3; D is unresolved. Germline V CDR1 and CDR2: SQVTM, ANQGSEA. The germline V and J ends were trimmed by 6 bases and 0 bases, with 9 bases remaining between them. This CDR3 comprises 13 residues. This CDR3 is CSVVVSSGNTIYF. The DNA for the CDR3 is TGCAGCGTCGTGGTCAGCTCTGGAAACACCATATATTTT. The whole variable domain, filled in from reference TRBV29-1 and TRBJ1-3, reads SAVISQKPSRDICQRGTSLTIQCQVDSQVTMMFWYRQQPGQSLTLIATANQGSEATYESGFVIDKFPISRPNLTFSTLTVSNMSPEDSSIYLCSVVVSSGNTIYFGEGSWLTVV.

The rearrangement joins TRBV15 to TRBJ1-3, with D possibly matching TRBD1 (6 bases). V shed 3 bases and J shed 0 bases, with 12 bases lying between them. This CDR3 contains 16 residues. The germline V gene encodes CDR1 LNHNV and CDR2 YYDKDF (reference sequence). CDR3 bases: TGTGCCACCAGCAGCGGATTCAGGGGCTCTGGAAACACCATATATTTT. Protein sequence: CATSSGFRGSGNTIYF.

V usage is TRBV27 and J usage is TRBJ1-1; no definite D call. Per the germline V gene, CDR1 is MNHEY and CDR2 is SMNVEV (reference sequence). V lost 1 base, J lost 3 bases, and 9 bases lay in between. This CDR3 region has 14 residues. The CDR3 bases are TGTGCCAGCAGTTTATTTTGGGGAGACACTGAAGCTTTCTTT. Amino acid sequence: CASSLFWGDTEAFF.

The chain uses TRBV2 and TRBJ2-3, with D perhaps TRBD1 (6 bases). Germline CDR1 SNHLY, CDR2 FYNNEI. The CDR3 totals 15 residues. V lost 5 bases and J 1 base, leaving 13 bases between the germline ends. The CDR3 sequence: CASSNRAGGTDTQYF. The DNA of the CDR3 is TGTGCCAGCAGTAACAGGGCTGGAGGCACAGATACGCAGTATTTT. Based on the CDR3 plus reference TRBV2 and TRBJ2-3, the full variable domain is EPEVTQTPSHQVTQMGQEVILRCVPISNHLYFYWYRQILGQKVEFLVSFYNNEISEKSEIFDDQFSVERPDGSNFTLKIRSTKLEDSAMYFCASSNRAGGTDTQYFGPGTRLTVL.

The V call is TRBV5-1, the J call TRBJ1-1, with 8 bases matching TRBD1. CDR3 size: 14 residues. After removal of 5 bases from V and 1 base from J, the junction contained 4 bases not matched to a gene. Germline V gene lookup returns CDR1 SGHRS and CDR2 YFSETQ. Here the CDR3 reads CASRSGTGNTEAFF. The CDR3 nucleotides read TGCGCCAGCAGGAGTGGGACAGGGAACACTGAAGCTTTCTTT.

The chain links TRBV5-1 to TRBJ2-3; 9 bases map to TRBD1. CDR3 size: 15 residues. V lost 4 bases to trimming and J lost 2 bases; unmatched junction nucleotides: 5. Germline V lookup: CDR1 SGHRS, CDR2 YFSETQ. CDR3: CASSRNRGLTDTQYF. CDR3 DNA: TGCGCCAGCAGCCGGAACAGGGGGCTCACAGATACGCAGTATTTT.

The chain employs TRBV6-6 and TRBJ1-1, with D possibly being TRBD1 (5 bases). The CDR3 contains 15 residues. Germline CDR1 is MNHNY and CDR2 is SVGAGI (reference sequence). Trimming pared 0 bases from V and 1 base from J, leaving 9 bases between. This chain's CDR3 is CASSYSGTANTEAFF. CDR3 sequence (DNA): TGTGCCAGCAGTTACTCGGGGACTGCGAACACTGAAGCTTTCTTT.

This clone occurred a few times. The gene calls are TRBV4-2 and TRBJ2-5, with TRBD2 matching 13 bases. The CDR3 totals 16 residues. V gave up 3 bases and J gave up 2 bases; unmatched junction bases: 3. Germline V gene data show CDR1 as LGHNA and CDR2 as YNFKEQ. The CDR3 loop is CASSQGTSGEQETQYF. CDR3 nucleotides: TGTGCCAGCAGCCAGGGGACTAGCGGGGAACAAGAGACCCAGTACTTC.

V usage is TRBV4-1 and J usage is TRBJ2-7, with 12 bases that match TRBD1. In germline, CDR1 is MGHRA, CDR2 YSYEKL. After removal of 0 bases from V and 7 bases from J, the junction contained 4 bases not matched to a gene. This CDR3 comprises 15 residues. This chain's CDR3 is CASSQEGQGAGEQYF. For the CDR3, the DNA is TGCGCCAGCAGCCAAGAGGGACAGGGGGCGGGGGAGCAGTACTTC.

This clone has a handful of counts. The V and J genes are TRBV29-1 and TRBJ2-3; D might be TRBD1 (5 bases). This CDR3 comprises 14 residues. The V gene lost 3 bases and the J gene lost 7 bases, with 17 bases spanning the gap. The germline CDR1 and CDR2 sequences are SQVTM and ANQGSEA. CDR3 nucleotide sequence: TGCAGCGTTGATAGGGGCCAACAGGCATATACGCAGTATTTT. Amino acid sequence: CSVDRGQQAYTQYF.